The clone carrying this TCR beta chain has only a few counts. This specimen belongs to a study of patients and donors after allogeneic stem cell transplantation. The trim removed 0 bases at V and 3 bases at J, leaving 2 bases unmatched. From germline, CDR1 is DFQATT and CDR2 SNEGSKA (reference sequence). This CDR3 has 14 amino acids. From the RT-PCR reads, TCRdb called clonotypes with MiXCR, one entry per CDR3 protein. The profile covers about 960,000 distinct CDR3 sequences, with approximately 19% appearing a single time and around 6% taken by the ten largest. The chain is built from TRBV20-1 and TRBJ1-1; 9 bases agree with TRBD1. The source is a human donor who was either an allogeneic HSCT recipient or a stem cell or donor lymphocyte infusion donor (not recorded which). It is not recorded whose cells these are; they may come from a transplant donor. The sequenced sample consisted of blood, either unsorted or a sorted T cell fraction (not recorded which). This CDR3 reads CSARDWTGDTEAFF. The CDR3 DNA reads TGCAGTGCTAGAGATTGGACAGGGGACACTGAAGCTTTCTTT.